The sequence of this TCR beta chain was determined in a study of blood T cell repertoires in COVID-19. On the study more broadly: The United States, Italy and Spain provided the acute and convalescent COVID-19 samples. The analysed material was cDNA or gDNA that came from T cells, B-cell-depleted T cells, or PBMCs.

Trimming at V came to 0 bases and at J to 4 bases, leaving 6 bases not matched to a gene. This CDR3 region has 15 residues. Germline values: CDR1 SGDLS, CDR2 YYNGEE. Participants were aged about 18 to 89 years from around 26 US areas. Grouping used clinical history reported by participants in a survey and questionnaire. Sequenced by immunoSEQ multiplex PCR; TCRdb stores in-frame clones only, minus some. Among 150,000 to 190,000 clones listed, under 90% were seen once. This clone was recorded once. Sequenced input: PBMCs or T cells enriched from blood (not recorded which). This chain connects TRBV9 to TRBJ2-7; 8 positions agree with TRBD2. The receptor comes from a man aged 50-60 years who had recovered from COVID-19. As DNA, the CDR3 is TGTGCCAGCAGCGTAGGGGGACTAGGATCGTACGAGCAGTACTTC. It translates to CASSVGGLGSYEQYF.